These T cell receptor beta chains were read from a single sample in a study of blood T cell repertoires in COVID-19. TCRdb keeps only in-frame clones here, not all; method: immunoSEQ multiplex PCR. Here the sample spans under 65,000 clones, just under 90% being singletons. The sequenced sample consisted of peripheral blood. The receptors stem from a man in his 60s with acute or convalescent COVID-19. CDR3s include the opening cysteine and the closing phenylalanine or tryptophan. Each record gives: D gene, clone size, V gene, J gene, CDR3 protein, CDR3 DNA. A D gene is named only where the DNA matches it firmly. Size tells how often a clone was seen (once, few, many) or the class of an expanded clone, and some rows leave it out.

NA,NA,TRBV19,TRBJ1-2,CASSIGTPYGYTF,TGTGCCAGTAGTATTGGGACACCCTATGGCTACACCTTC
TRBD1,NA,TRBV5-6,TRBJ2-7,CASSLYLLGQGASEQYF,TGTGCCAGCAGCCTTTATCTCTTGGGACAGGGGGCGAGCGAGCAGTACTTC
NA,once,TRBV28,TRBJ1-1,CASSRTGTKNTEAFF,TGTGCCAGCAGCCGGACCGGGACAAAGAACACTGAAGCTTTCTTT
TRBD1,once,TRBV24-1,TRBJ2-3,CATSDRDRGTDTQYF,TGTGCCACCAGTGACCGGGACAGGGGGACAGATACGCAGTATTTT
NA,NA,TRBV7-8,TRBJ1-5,CASSRERVRSNQPQHF,TGTGCCAGCAGCAGAGAGCGGGTACGAAGCAATCAGCCCCAGCATTTT
TRBD1,NA,TRBV15,TRBJ1-6,CATNRDRGGSPLHF,TGTGCCACCAACCGGGACAGGGGAGGTTCACCCCTCCACTTT
TRBD2,NA,TRBV27,TRBJ2-5,CASSLRSGRETQYF,TGTGCCAGCAGTTTACGGAGCGGGAGGGAGACCCAGTACTTC
TRBD1,NA,TRBV2,TRBJ2-7,CARTTGPKREQYF,TGTGCCCGAACGACAGGGCCCAAGAGGGAGCAGTACTTC
TRBD1,NA,TRBV24-1,TRBJ2-3,CATRGTGRDADTQYF,TGTGCCACCAGGGGGACAGGGCGTGATGCAGATACGCAGTATTTT
NA,NA,TRBV27,TRBJ1-1,CASYPMGEKNTEAFF,TGTGCCAGCTACCCCATGGGCGAAAAGAACACTGAAGCTTTCTTT
TRBD1,once,TRBV19,TRBJ1-2,CASSMGPDRGSGYTF,TGTGCCAGTAGTATGGGGCCTGACAGGGGGTCGGGCTACACCTTC
TRBD1,once,TRBV24-1,TRBJ1-2,CATSDLGLSDRGRRNYGYTF,TGTGCCACCAGTGATTTAGGCTTATCGGACAGGGGGCGAAGAAACTATGGCTACACCTTC
TRBD1,NA,TRBV2,TRBJ2-3,CASSEDRGSTDTQYF,TGTGCCAGCAGTGAAGACAGGGGAAGCACAGATACGCAGTATTTT
TRBD2,NA,TRBV28,TRBJ2-1,CASKVSGRNEQFF,TGTGCCAGCAAGGTTAGCGGGAGAAATGAGCAGTTCTTC
NA,NA,TRBV12-3/TRBV12-4,TRBJ2-7,CASGGDEQYF,TGTGCCAGCGGCGGGGACGAGCAGTACTTC
NA,few,TRBV19,TRBJ1-5,CASSISKQPNQPQHF,TGTGCCAGTAGTATTAGTAAACAGCCCAATCAGCCCCAGCATTTT
NA,NA,TRBV9,TRBJ2-5,CASSVGLGGGRTRVQETQYF,TGTGCCAGCAGCGTAGGTTTAGGGGGAGGGCGGACTAGAGTCCAAGAGACCCAGTACTTC
TRBD1,NA,TRBV28,TRBJ2-7,CASSTNNRGAARSLTYEQYF,TGTGCCAGCAGTACTAATAACAGGGGAGCGGCCCGGTCTTTGACTTACGAGCAGTACTTC
TRBD2,NA,TRBV20-1,TRBJ2-1,CSASPSRPGLAGGNEQFF,TGCAGTGCTAGTCCTTCGCGGCCGGGACTAGCGGGAGGGAATGAGCAGTTCTTC
NA,NA,TRBV7-2,TRBJ2-2,CASSLFSTGANTGELFF,TGTGCCAGCAGCTTATTTTCTACAGGAGCCAACACCGGGGAGCTGTTTTTT
NA,NA,TRBV24-1,TRBJ1-3,CATSPSSGSGNTIYF,TGTGCCACCAGTCCCTCCAGTGGCTCTGGAAACACCATATATTTT
NA,NA,TRBV28,TRBJ1-1,CASSLAREDMNTEAFF,TGTGCCAGCAGTTTAGCCAGGGAGGACATGAACACTGAAGCTTTCTTT
NA,NA,TRBV5-1,TRBJ2-2,CASSLEGLGTGELFF,TGCGCCAGCAGCTTGGAGGGGCTAGGCACCGGGGAGCTGTTTTTT
TRBD1,NA,TRBV28,TRBJ1-5,CASRPPGQGKGNQPQHF,TGTGCCAGCAGACCTCCGGGACAGGGGAAGGGCAATCAGCCCCAGCATTTT
TRBD2,NA,TRBV7-3,TRBJ2-5,CASSGLAGGRKQETQYF,TGTGCCAGCAGCGGACTAGCGGGAGGACGGAAGCAAGAGACCCAGTACTTC
TRBD1,NA,TRBV5-6,TRBJ1-2,CASSPQTGWNGYTF,TGTGCCAGCAGCCCCCAGACAGGGTGGAATGGCTACACCTTC
NA,NA,TRBV19,TRBJ2-1,CASKITVTSSYNEQFF,TGTGCCAGTAAGATTACAGTAACTAGCTCCTACAATGAGCAGTTCTTC
TRBD1,NA,TRBV4-3,TRBJ2-1,CASSQGQGARNEQFF,TGCGCCAGCAGCCAAGGGCAGGGGGCGAGGAATGAGCAGTTCTTC
TRBD2,NA,TRBV14,TRBJ2-7,CASSQDEASGFYEQYF,TGTGCCAGCAGCCAAGATGAGGCTAGCGGATTCTACGAGCAGTACTTC
NA,NA,TRBV4-3,TRBJ2-7,CASSQGRGTYEQYF,TGCGCCAGCAGCCAAGGCAGGGGTACTTACGAGCAGTACTTC
TRBD1,NA,TRBV18,TRBJ1-5,CASSKDRALGNQPQHF,TGTGCCAGCTCAAAGGACAGGGCCTTGGGCAATCAGCCCCAGCATTTT
TRBD1,once,TRBV30,TRBJ1-2,CAWMTGISTNYGYTF,TGTGCCTGGATGACAGGGATCTCCACTAACTATGGCTACACCTTC
NA,once,TRBV28,TRBJ1-5,CASSFPGSNQPQHF,TGTGCCAGCAGTTTCCCGGGGTCCAATCAGCCCCAGCATTTT
NA,NA,TRBV7-3,TRBJ1-2,CASSLSGSGNGYTF,TGTGCCAGCAGCTTAAGCGGTTCGGGAAATGGCTACACCTTC
TRBD1,NA,TRBV7-9,TRBJ2-5,CASSIGTGGGETQYF,TGTGCCAGCAGCATCGGGACAGGGGGTGGCGAGACCCAGTACTTC
TRBD2,NA,TRBV30,TRBJ2-7,CAWSVLPRELRYEQYF,TGTGCCTGGAGTGTACTCCCGCGGGAGCTTCGTTACGAGCAGTACTTC
TRBD1,NA,TRBV18,TRBJ2-1,CASSPALDRGGEQFF,TGTGCCAGCTCACCAGCTTTGGACAGGGGAGGTGAGCAGTTCTTC
NA,NA,TRBV5-1,TRBJ1-3,CASSLGTKRENTIYF,TGCGCCAGCAGCTTAGGGACAAAAAGGGAAAACACCATATATTTT
NA,NA,TRBV30,TRBJ2-3,CAWSGVSRDADTQYF,TGTGCCTGGAGTGGGGTCTCGAGGGATGCAGATACGCAGTATTTT
NA,NA,TRBV3-1/TRBV3-2,TRBJ2-3,CASSQEYTLDSSTDTQYF,TGTGCCAGCAGCCAAGAATATACATTGGACAGTAGCACAGATACGCAGTATTTT
TRBD1,once,TRBV3-1/TRBV3-2,TRBJ2-1,CASSQAIGTGGYNEQFF,TGTGCCAGCAGCCAAGCCATCGGGACAGGGGGATACAATGAGCAGTTCTTC
NA,NA,TRBV19,TRBJ1-2,CASSIRRSTNYGYTF,TGTGCCAGTAGTATTCGCCGGAGTACTAACTATGGCTACACCTTC
TRBD1,NA,TRBV28,TRBJ1-2,CASSLVQGAVGYTF,TGTGCCAGCAGTCTCGTACAGGGGGCGGTTGGCTACACCTTC
NA,NA,TRBV19,TRBJ2-1,CASSIRAGAYNEQFF,TGTGCCAGTAGTATACGGGCAGGGGCTTACAATGAGCAGTTCTTC
TRBD1,NA,TRBV14,TRBJ1-2,CASSLEGALWGYTF,TGTGCCAGCAGTCTTGAGGGGGCCCTATGGGGCTACACCTTC
TRBD1,NA,TRBV2,TRBJ2-3,CASSTGTGVTDTQYF,TGTGCCAGCAGTACCGGGACAGGGGTCACAGATACGCAGTATTTT
NA,NA,TRBV5-4,TRBJ1-1,CASSPGGAGTEAFF,TGTGCCAGCAGTCCCGGAGGGGCAGGGACTGAAGCTTTCTTT
TRBD1,NA,TRBV11-2,TRBJ2-7,CASSLDRGRGTNYEQYF,TGTGCCAGCAGCCTCGACAGGGGGCGCGGGACTAACTACGAGCAGTACTTC
NA,NA,TRBV6-6,TRBJ1-1,CASSPGRSAEAFF,TGTGCCAGCAGCCCAGGGCGCTCGGCTGAAGCTTTCTTT
TRBD1,NA,TRBV24-1,TRBJ1-4,CATSDPQDRPNEKLFF,TGTGCCACCAGTGACCCCCAGGACAGGCCGAATGAAAAACTGTTTTTT